The sample holds a few counts of the clone carrying this TCR beta chain. Looked up from germline, CDR1 is MNHEY and CDR2 is SVGAGI. Trimming cost V 6 bases and J 0 bases, with 24 bases left between them. CDR3 size: 18 residues. TCRdb itself ran the RT-PCR reads through MiXCR, one entry per CDR3 protein. The table has about 700,000 distinct CDR3 sequences, 14% seen once. The TCR sequence derives from a female donor in good health, serving as a healthy control. Sample: memory CD4+ T cells from blood. The chain has TRBV6-5 and TRBJ2-7; tentative D call: TRBD2 (5 bases). CDR3 protein: CASSSRRNRLSYSYEQYF. Written as DNA, the CDR3 is TGTGCCAGCAGCTCCCGGAGGAACAGACTCTCCTACTCCTACGAGCAGTACTTC.